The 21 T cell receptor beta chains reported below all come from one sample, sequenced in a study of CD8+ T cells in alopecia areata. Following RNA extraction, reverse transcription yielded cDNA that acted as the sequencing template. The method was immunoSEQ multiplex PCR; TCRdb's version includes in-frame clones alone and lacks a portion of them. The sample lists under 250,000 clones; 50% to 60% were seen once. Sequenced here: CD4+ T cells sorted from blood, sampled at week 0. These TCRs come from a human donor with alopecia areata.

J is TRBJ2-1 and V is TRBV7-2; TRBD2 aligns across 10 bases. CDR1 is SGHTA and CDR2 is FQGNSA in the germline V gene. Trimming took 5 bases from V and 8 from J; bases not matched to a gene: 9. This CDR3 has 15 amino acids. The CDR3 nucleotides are TGTGCCAGCAGCCAAACTAGCGGGAAGAGGCATGAGCAGTTCTTC. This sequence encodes CASSQTSGKRHEQFF.

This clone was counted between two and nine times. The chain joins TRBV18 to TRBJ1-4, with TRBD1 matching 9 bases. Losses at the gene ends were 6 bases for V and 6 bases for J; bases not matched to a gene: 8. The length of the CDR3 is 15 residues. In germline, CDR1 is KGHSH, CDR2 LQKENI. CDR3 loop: CASSQRDRVDEKLFF. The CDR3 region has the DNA TGTGCCAGCTCCCAGAGGGACAGGGTTGATGAAAAACTGTTTTTT.

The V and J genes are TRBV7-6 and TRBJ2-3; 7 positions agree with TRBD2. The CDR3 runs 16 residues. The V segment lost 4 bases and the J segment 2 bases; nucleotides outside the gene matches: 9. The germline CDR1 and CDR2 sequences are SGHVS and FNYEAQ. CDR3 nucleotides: TGTGCCAGCAGCTACGACCTAGCGGATCACACAGATACGCAGTATTTT. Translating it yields CASSYDLADHTDTQYF. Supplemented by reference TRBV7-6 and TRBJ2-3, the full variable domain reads GAGVSQSPRYKVTKRGQDVALRCDPISGHVSLYWYRQALGQGPEFLTYFNYEAQQDKSGLPNDRFSAERPEGSISTLTIQRTEQRDSAMYRCASSYDLADHTDTQYFGPGTRLTVL.

The CDR3 here is CASSPPSRGTDTQYF. As DNA, the CDR3 is TGTGCCAGCTCACCACCGTCGCGGGGCACAGATACGCAGTATTTT. The chain carries TRBV18 and TRBJ2-3, with a tentative D call TRBD2 (5 bases). V gave up 0 bases and J gave up 1 base, with 8 bases separating them. This CDR3 contains 15 residues. In germline, CDR1 is KGHSH, CDR2 LQKENI.

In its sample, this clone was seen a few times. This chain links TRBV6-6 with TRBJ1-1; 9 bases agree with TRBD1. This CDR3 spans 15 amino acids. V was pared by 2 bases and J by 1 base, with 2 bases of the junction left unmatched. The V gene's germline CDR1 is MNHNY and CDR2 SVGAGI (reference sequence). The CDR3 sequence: CASSYPDRGNTEAFF. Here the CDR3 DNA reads TGTGCCAGCAGTTACCCGGACAGGGGGAACACTGAAGCTTTCTTT.

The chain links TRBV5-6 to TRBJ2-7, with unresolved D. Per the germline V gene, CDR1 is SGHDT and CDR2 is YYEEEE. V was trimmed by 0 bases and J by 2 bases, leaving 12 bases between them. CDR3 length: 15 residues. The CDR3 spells CASSLARTPPYEQYF. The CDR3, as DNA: TGTGCCAGCAGCTTGGCTCGGACGCCTCCCTACGAGCAGTACTTC.

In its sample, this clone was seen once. In nucleotides, the CDR3 is TGTGCCAGCAGCTTGGGACAGGGGTCCGGTCAGCCCCAGCATTTT. This codes for CASSLGQGSGQPQHF. J is TRBJ1-5 and V is TRBV5-6; TRBD1 matches at 8 bases. Per germline, CDR1 SGHDT and CDR2 YYEEEE. This CDR3 has 15 amino acids. J gave up 6 bases and V 0 bases, and 5 bases lay outside the gene matches.

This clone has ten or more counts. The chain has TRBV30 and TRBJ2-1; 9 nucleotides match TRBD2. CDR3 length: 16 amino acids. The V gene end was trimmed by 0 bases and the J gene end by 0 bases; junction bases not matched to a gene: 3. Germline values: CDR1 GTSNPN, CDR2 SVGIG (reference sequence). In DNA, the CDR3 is TGTGCCTGGAGTGTACAGGGACTAGCCTCCTACAATGAGCAGTTCTTC. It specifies CAWSVQGLASYNEQFF.

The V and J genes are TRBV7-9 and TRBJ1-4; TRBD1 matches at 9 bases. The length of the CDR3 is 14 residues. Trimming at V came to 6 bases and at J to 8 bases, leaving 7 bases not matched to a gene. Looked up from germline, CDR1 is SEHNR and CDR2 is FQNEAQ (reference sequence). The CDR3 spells CASRTDRGDEKLFF. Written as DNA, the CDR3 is TGTGCCAGCAGGACGGACAGGGGTGACGAAAAACTGTTTTTT. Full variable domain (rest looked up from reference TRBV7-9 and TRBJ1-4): DTGVSQNPRHKITKRGQNVTFRCDPISEHNRLYWYRQTLGQGPEFLTYFQNEAQLEKSRLLSDRFSAERPKGSFSTLEIQRTEQGDSAMYLCASRTDRGDEKLFFGSGTQLSVL.

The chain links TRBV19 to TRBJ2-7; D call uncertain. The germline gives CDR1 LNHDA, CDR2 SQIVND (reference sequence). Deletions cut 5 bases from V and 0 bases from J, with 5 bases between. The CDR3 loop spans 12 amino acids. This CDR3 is CASSAHSYEQYF. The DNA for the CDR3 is TGTGCCAGTAGTGCCCACTCCTACGAGCAGTACTTC. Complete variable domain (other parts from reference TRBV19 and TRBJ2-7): DGGITQSPKYLFRKEGQNVTLSCEQNLNHDAMYWYRQDPGQGLRLIYYSQIVNDFQKGDIAEGYSVSREKKESFPLTVTSAQKNPTAFYLCASSAHSYEQYFGPGTRLTVT.

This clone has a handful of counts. Here the CDR3 DNA reads TGTGCCTGGGTACAGGATTGGGCAGATACGCAGTATTTT. It yields the protein CAWVQDWADTQYF. The chain is built from TRBV30 and TRBJ2-3; D possibly corresponds to TRBD1 (5 bases). This CDR3 is 13 amino acids long. Trimming took off 5 bases at V and 4 bases at J, with 13 bases between the two ends. From germline, CDR1 is GTSNPN and CDR2 SVGIG (reference sequence).

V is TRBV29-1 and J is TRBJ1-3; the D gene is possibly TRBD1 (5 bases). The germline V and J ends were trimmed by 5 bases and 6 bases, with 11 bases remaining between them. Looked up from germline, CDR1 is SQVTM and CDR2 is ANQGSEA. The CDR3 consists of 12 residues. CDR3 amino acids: CSVSGYANTIYF. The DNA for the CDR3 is TGCAGCGTTTCAGGGTATGCAAACACCATATATTTT.

CDR3 sequence reads: CASSPGGRKNIQYF. The CDR3 DNA is TGTGCCAGCAGCCCAGGAGGACGAAAAAACATTCAGTACTTC. The rearrangement uses TRBV9 and TRBJ2-4; D is possibly TRBD2 (5 bases). With 4 bases removed from V and 4 bases from J, the gap between germline ends came to 12 bases. The CDR3 covers 14 residues. The germline V gene has CDR1 SGDLS and CDR2 YYNGEE.

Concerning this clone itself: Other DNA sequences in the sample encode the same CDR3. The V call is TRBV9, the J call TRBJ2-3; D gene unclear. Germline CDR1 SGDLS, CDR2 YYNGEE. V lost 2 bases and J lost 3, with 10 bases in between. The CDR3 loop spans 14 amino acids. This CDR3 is CASSVDPGTDTQYF. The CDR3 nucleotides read TGTGCCAGCAGCGTGGACCCCGGGACAGATACGCAGTATTTT.

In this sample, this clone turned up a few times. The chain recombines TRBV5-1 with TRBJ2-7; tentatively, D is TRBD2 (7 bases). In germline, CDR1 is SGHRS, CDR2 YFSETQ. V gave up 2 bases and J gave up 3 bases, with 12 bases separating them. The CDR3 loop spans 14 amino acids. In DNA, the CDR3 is TGCGCCAGCAGCTTTGCGGGGGCCCTCTACGAGCAGTACTTC. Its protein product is CASSFAGALYEQYF.

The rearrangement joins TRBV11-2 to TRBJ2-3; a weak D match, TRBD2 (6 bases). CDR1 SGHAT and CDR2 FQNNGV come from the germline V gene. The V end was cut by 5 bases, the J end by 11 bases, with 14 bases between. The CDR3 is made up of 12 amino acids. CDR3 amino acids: CASSDAAGMQYF. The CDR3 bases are TGTGCCAGCAGCGACGCAGCGGGTATGCAGTATTTT.

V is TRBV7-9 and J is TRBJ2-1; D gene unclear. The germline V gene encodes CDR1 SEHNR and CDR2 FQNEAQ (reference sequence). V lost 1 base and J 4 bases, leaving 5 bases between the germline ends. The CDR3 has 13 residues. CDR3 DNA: TGTGCCAGCAGCTTAGTATTGTACAATGAGCAGTTCTTC. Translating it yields CASSLVLYNEQFF. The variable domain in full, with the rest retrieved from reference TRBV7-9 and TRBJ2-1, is DTGVSQNPRHKITKRGQNVTFRCDPISEHNRLYWYRQTLGQGPEFLTYFQNEAQLEKSRLLSDRFSAERPKGSFSTLEIQRTEQGDSAMYLCASSLVLYNEQFFGPGTRLTVL.

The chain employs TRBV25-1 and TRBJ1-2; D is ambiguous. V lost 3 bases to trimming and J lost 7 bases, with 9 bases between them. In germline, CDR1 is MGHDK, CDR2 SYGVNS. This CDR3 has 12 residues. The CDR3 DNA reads TGTGCCAGCAGTGAGGGGAATTTTGGCTACACCTTC. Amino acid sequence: CASSEGNFGYTF.

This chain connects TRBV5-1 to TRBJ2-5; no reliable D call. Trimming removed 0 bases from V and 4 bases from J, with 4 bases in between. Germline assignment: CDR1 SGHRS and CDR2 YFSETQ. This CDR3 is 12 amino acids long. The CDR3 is CASSLASETQYF. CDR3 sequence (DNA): TGCGCCAGCAGCTTGGCGTCAGAGACCCAGTACTTC.

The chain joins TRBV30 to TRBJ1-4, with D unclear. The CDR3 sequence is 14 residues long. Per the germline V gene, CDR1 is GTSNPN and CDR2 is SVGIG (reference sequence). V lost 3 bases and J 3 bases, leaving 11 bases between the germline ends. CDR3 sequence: CAWRTGKPNEKLFF. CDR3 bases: TGTGCCTGGAGGACCGGGAAACCTAATGAAAAACTGTTTTTT.

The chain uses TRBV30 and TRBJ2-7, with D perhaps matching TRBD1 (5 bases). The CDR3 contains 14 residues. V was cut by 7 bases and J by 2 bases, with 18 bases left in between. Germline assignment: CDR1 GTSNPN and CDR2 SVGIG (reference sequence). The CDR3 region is CASLRRGSPYEQYF. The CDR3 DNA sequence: TGTGCCTCGCTCCGAAGGGGATCGCCCTACGAGCAGTACTTC.